The 7 T cell receptor beta chains presented below share a single source sample, sequenced in a study of T cell changes during pregnancy in multiple sclerosis (dated by TCRdb to the late 2010s). Library generation was performed with the immunoSEQ multiplex PCR assay. The clones in this table, taken by TCRdb from immuneACCESS, are in-frame only. Not every clone is retained; where verified, under half of the shortfall comes from an unresolved V gene, and the cause of the rest is unknown. The sample table shows tens of thousands of clones, and roughly 88% are seen once. The ten largest account for 1.3% of the sample. The starting material was peripheral blood, obtained in the second trimester of pregnancy. The source of these receptors is a female donor with multiple sclerosis, enrolled in a pregnancy study.

The V and J genes are TRBV28 and TRBJ2-2, with TRBD1 identical over 8 bases. CDR1 MDHEN and CDR2 SYDVKM come from the germline V gene. CDR3 length equals 15 residues. J gave up 7 bases and V 3 bases, and 7 bases lay outside the gene matches. CDR3 in DNA: TGTGCCAGCAGTTTGCAACAGGGGGAATACGGGGAGCTGTTTTTT. Protein product: CASSLQQGEYGELFF.

V gene TRBV19 combines with J gene TRBJ2-7; D remains ambiguous. CDR1 and CDR2 (germline): LNHDA, SQIVND (reference sequence). CDR3 size: 15 residues. The germline V and J ends were trimmed by 5 bases and 0 bases, with 14 bases remaining between them. The CDR3: CASSPRPLSSYEQYF. The CDR3 bases are TGTGCCAGTAGTCCCCGTCCCCTCTCCTCCTACGAGCAGTACTTC.

The V call is TRBV2, the J call TRBJ2-7, with 7 positions matching TRBD1. The CDR3 runs to 15 residues. The germline V gene has CDR1 SNHLY and CDR2 FYNNEI. The V and J ends lost 6 bases and 2 bases, in that order; junction bases with no gene match: 10. The CDR3 protein is CASRLPDRITYEQYF. The DNA for the CDR3 is TGTGCCAGCAGGCTACCGGACAGGATCACCTACGAGCAGTACTTC.

This sequence joins TRBV28 and TRBJ1-2, with TRBD1 as a possible D gene (6 bases). Germline CDR1 MDHEN, CDR2 SYDVKM. V was trimmed by 4 bases and J by 5 bases, leaving 17 bases between them. The CDR3 is 15 residues long. The CDR3 protein is CASSSTGRAVYGYTF. CDR3 nucleotides: TGTGCCAGCAGTTCAACAGGGCGAGCGGTGTATGGCTACACCTTC.

The chain recombines TRBV5-1 with TRBJ2-7; possibly TRBD1 for D (5 bases). CDR3 length equals 15 residues. Germline lookup yields CDR1 SGHRS and CDR2 YFSETQ. V lost 2 bases to trimming and J lost 5 bases, with 17 bases between them. The CDR3 reads CASSFSRGEEDEQYF. CDR3 in DNA: TGCGCCAGCAGCTTCAGTAGGGGCGAGGAAGACGAGCAGTACTTC.

This clone is a singleton in its sample. The chain recombines TRBV7-3 with TRBJ2-2; 13 bases line up with TRBD2. J gave up 6 bases and V 2 bases, and 6 bases lay outside the gene matches. CDR1 and CDR2 from the germline V gene are SGHTA and FQGTGA. The length of the CDR3 is 17 residues. The CDR3 bases are TGTGCCAGCAGCTTATGGACTAGCGGGGGTGGGGCCGGGGAGCTGTTTTTT. Protein: CASSLWTSGGGAGELFF.

The chain links TRBV9 to TRBJ1-6; 7 nucleotides match TRBD1. CDR1 is SGDLS, CDR2 YYNGEE, per germline. The CDR3 runs to 14 residues. Losses at the gene ends were 2 bases for V and 8 bases for J; bases not matched to a gene: 4. For the CDR3, the DNA is TGTGCCAGCAGCGTTACAGGGGCGGATTCACCCCTCCACTTT. Amino acid sequence: CASSVTGADSPLHF.